These T cell receptor beta chains were read from a single sample in a study of cytomegalovirus exposure and HLA in healthy donors. Method: immunoSEQ multiplex PCR; TCRdb's copy keeps in-frame clones and lacks some. The sample lists fewer than 200,000 clones; about 80% were seen once. The sequenced sample consisted of PBMCs. The source of these receptors is a female donor in good health and CMV-seronegative. Both conserved end residues are part of each CDR3. D genes are given only for firm matches. Some rows have no size entry. The others give once, few or many, or a class for an expanded clone.

clone size	D gene	J gene	V gene	CDR3 DNA	CDR3 protein
.	TRBD2	TRBJ2-5	TRBV10-1	TGCGCCAGCAGCGGTCCAACCGGGACTAGCGGGAGAGCGTGTGAGACCCAGTACTTC	CASSGPTGTSGRACETQYF
few	.	TRBJ2-1	TRBV29-1	TGCAGCGTTGAGGCGGCAGCTTTCTACAATGAGCAGTTCTTC	CSVEAAAFYNEQFF
.	.	TRBJ2-3	TRBV30	TGTGCCTGGAGTCCAAACACAGATACGCAGTATTTT	CAWSPNTDTQYF
.	TRBD2	TRBJ2-1	TRBV7-9	TGTGCCAGCAGCCCGCCCGGGACTAGCGGTCCCTACAATGAGCAGTTCTTC	CASSPPGTSGPYNEQFF
.	.	TRBJ1-6	TRBV10-3	TGTGCCATCAGGGACAGTAGCTCCTATAATTCACCCCTCCACTTT	CAIRDSSSYNSPLHF
.	.	TRBJ1-2	TRBV6-5	TGTGCCAGCAGTTACGGGTCGGGGGGGAACTATGGCTACACCTTC	CASSYGSGGNYGYTF
.	.	TRBJ1-1	TRBV19	TGTGCCAGTAGTTCTCGGGGGAGGGGGAACACTGAAGCTTTCTTT	CASSSRGRGNTEAFF
.	.	TRBJ2-5	TRBV6-6	TGTGCCAGCAGTCAGGGGGAGACCCAGTACTTC	CASSQGETQYF
.	.	TRBJ2-1	TRBV7-3	TGTGCCAGCAGCCTCTATACGGGGTCTAAAGCCTACAATGAGCAGTTCTTC	CASSLYTGSKAYNEQFF
.	.	TRBJ1-1	TRBV6-1	TGTGCCAGCAGTGTTCACGGGGACACTGAAGCTTTCTTT	CASSVHGDTEAFF
.	.	TRBJ1-5	TRBV7-3	TGTGCCAGCAGCTTATTTGGGGGGCAGCCCCAGCATTTT	CASSLFGGQPQHF
.	TRBD1	TRBJ2-7	TRBV10-3	TGTGCCATCAGAGACCGGGACAGGGTCTCCTACGAGCAGTACTTC	CAIRDRDRVSYEQYF
.	TRBD1	TRBJ1-1	TRBV7-2	TGTGCCAGCAGCGATCGACAGGGACTGGAGGCTTTCTTT	CASSDRQGLEAFF
.	TRBD1	TRBJ2-7	TRBV6-5	TGTGCCAGCAGTTACACAGGGGTTACCGTCGAGCAGTACTTC	CASSYTGVTVEQYF
.	.	TRBJ2-7	TRBV5-1	TGCGCCAGCAGAAGGGGGACGGATCTCTACGAGCAGTACTTC	CASRRGTDLYEQYF
.	TRBD2	TRBJ2-7	TRBV15	TGTGCCACCAGCTCGGGGGGTCTACCCCGCGAGCAGTACTTC	CATSSGGLPREQYF
once	.	TRBJ1-6	TRBV6-1	TGTGCCAGCAGTCCCCGGAAGGGAGGGAATTCACCCCTCCACTTT	CASSPRKGGNSPLHF
.	.	TRBJ2-3	TRBV2	TGTGCCAGCTGTATAAATTTCTACACAGATACGCAGTATTTT	CASCINFYTDTQYF
.	TRBD1	TRBJ1-2	TRBV19	TGTGCCAGTAGTACCCGGGACAGGTTCCGAGGCTACACCTTC	CASSTRDRFRGYTF
.	TRBD1	TRBJ1-1	TRBV19	TGTGCCAGTAGTATTCCGGTTTCAGGGGGCTACACTGAAGCTTTCTTT	CASSIPVSGGYTEAFF
.	.	TRBJ2-7	TRBV5-4	TGTGCCAGCAGCTTGGCAGGCGGGCCACGTGGCGAGCAGTACTTC	CASSLAGGPRGEQYF
.	.	TRBJ1-6	TRBV11-2	TGTGCCAGCAGCGGGGACTTCGACTCACCCCTCCACTTT	CASSGDFDSPLHF
.	.	TRBJ2-3	TRBV7-2	TGTGCCAGCAGCTTAGAAGGGGTCGACACAGATACGCAGTATTTT	CASSLEGVDTDTQYF
few	TRBD2	TRBJ2-1	TRBV5-1	TGCGCCAGCAGCTTGGTGCTGGCGGGAGGGCACAATGAGCAGTTCTTC	CASSLVLAGGHNEQFF
.	TRBD1	TRBJ1-1	TRBV18	TGTGCCAGCTCTGGGGGGACAGGCGACACTGAAGCTTTCTTT	CASSGGTGDTEAFF
.	.	TRBJ2-7	TRBV11-3	TGTGCCAGCAGCCGGGACTCTAGCTCCTACGAGCAGTACTTC	CASSRDSSSYEQYF
once	.	TRBJ1-2	TRBV30	TGTGCCTGGAGTTCTACGGGACAACATGGCTACACCTTC	CAWSSTGQHGYTF
.	.	TRBJ1-1	TRBV11-1	TGTGCCAGCCGGGCGGGAGGCACTGAAGCTTTCTTT	CASRAGGTEAFF
.	TRBD2	TRBJ2-7	TRBV7-3	TGTGCCAGCAGCTTAATCCCGACTAGCACCTACGAGCAGTACTTC	CASSLIPTSTYEQYF
.	.	TRBJ2-2	TRBV19	TGTGCTACTGTCAAGGACAGGAACACCGGGGAGCTGTTTTTT	CATVKDRNTGELFF
.	.	TRBJ1-5	TRBV28	TGTGCCAGCGGGGGGGAGGGAAATCAGCCCCAGCATTTT	CASGGEGNQPQHF
few	TRBD1	TRBJ1-5	TRBV28	TGTGCCAGCAGAAGGGACAGCGTTAATCAGCCCCAGCATTTT	CASRRDSVNQPQHF
.	.	TRBJ2-3	TRBV19	TGTGCCAGTTCGGACAGATCGGGCACAGATACGCAGTATTTT	CASSDRSGTDTQYF
.	.	TRBJ2-5	TRBV27	TGTGCCAGCAGTTCCTACCAGGGGTTTAGGGAGACCCAGTACTTC	CASSSYQGFRETQYF
.	TRBD1	TRBJ1-1	TRBV7-3	TGTGCCAGCAGCTCCATGGGGACAGGAGGAAAAGCTTTCTTT	CASSSMGTGGKAFF
.	.	TRBJ1-5	TRBV27	TGTGCCAGCAGTTTTAGGGGATATAGCAATCAGCCCCAGCATTTT	CASSFRGYSNQPQHF
.	.	TRBJ2-3	TRBV4-1	TGCGCCAGCAGCCGACGAACAGGGTTTAGCACAGATACGCAGTATTTT	CASSRRTGFSTDTQYF
.	.	TRBJ2-7	TRBV20-1	TGCAGTGCTTTGGACAGCTACGAGCAGTACTTC	CSALDSYEQYF
.	.	TRBJ2-7	TRBV10-3	TGTGCCATCAGTGAGTCGCCCCCAGGGTTACCCTACGAGCAGTACTTC	CAISESPPGLPYEQYF
few	.	TRBJ1-5	TRBV25-1	TGTGCCAGCAGCAGGGTACAGCGGCGGGATTACAATCAGCCCCAGCATTTT	CASSRVQRRDYNQPQHF
.	.	TRBJ1-6	TRBV5-1	TGCGCCAGCAGCTTATCTCAGGGGTCACCCCTCCACTTT	CASSLSQGSPLHF
once	.	TRBJ1-1	TRBV10-3	TGTGCCATCAGTGAAGTAGGGGTGGGCACTGAAGCTTTCTTT	CAISEVGVGTEAFF